This T cell receptor (beta chain) originates from a study of blood T cell repertoires in COVID-19. As for the study in general: Both acute and convalescent COVID-19 samples were obtained from the United States, Italy and Spain.

Participant ages covered roughly 18 to 89 years across 25 or so US areas. Assignments of participants to cohorts depended upon their own reported clinical history. The CDR3 has 16 amino acids. The germline CDR1 and CDR2 sequences are SGDLS and YYNGEE. The junction had 9 bases not matched to a gene; V was cut back by 4 bases and J by 3 bases. As originally analysed: Estimation of nucleated cell counts was performed using reference gene primer amplification. The protocol was immunoSEQ multiplex PCR, while the TCRdb copy is restricted to in-frame clones and leaves out a portion. From that table come the V and J calls and clone size; the DNA was used to work out D and trimming. The profile shows about 440,000 clones, about 90% of them singletons.

This TCR was recovered from a woman between 18 and 29 years old with acute COVID-19. The gene calls are TRBV9 and TRBJ2-3; 9 bases fit TRBD1. Sequencing was carried out using PBMCs or T cells enriched from blood (not recorded which). The CDR3: CASSPRTGAGTDTQYF. The CDR3, as DNA: TGTGCCAGCAGCCCCCGGACAGGGGCGGGGACAGATACGCAGTATTTT.